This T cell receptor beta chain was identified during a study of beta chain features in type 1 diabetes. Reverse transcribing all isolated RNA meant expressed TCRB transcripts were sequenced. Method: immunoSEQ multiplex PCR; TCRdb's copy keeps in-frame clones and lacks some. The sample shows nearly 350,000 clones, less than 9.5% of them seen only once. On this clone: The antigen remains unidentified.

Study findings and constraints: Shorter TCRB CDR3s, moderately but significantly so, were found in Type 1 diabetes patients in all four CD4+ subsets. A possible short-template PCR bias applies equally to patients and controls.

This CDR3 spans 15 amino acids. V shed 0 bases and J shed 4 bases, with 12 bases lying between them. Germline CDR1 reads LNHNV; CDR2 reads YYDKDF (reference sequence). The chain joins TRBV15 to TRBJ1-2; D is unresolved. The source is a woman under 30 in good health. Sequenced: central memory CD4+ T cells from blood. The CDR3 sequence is CATSRDRTTLYGYTF. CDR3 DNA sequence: TGTGCCACCAGCAGAGATCGAACCACTCTCTATGGCTACACCTTC.